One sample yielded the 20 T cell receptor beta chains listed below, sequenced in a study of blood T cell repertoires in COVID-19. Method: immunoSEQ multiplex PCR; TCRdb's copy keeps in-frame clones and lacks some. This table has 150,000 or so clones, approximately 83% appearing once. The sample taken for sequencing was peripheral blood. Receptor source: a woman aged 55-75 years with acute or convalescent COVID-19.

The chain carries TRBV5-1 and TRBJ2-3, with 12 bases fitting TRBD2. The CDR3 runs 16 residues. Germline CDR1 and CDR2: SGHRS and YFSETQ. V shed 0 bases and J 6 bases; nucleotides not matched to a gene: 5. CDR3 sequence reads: CASSLDLAGGSDTQYF. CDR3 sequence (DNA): TGCGCCAGCAGCTTGGACCTAGCGGGGGGGTCCGATACGCAGTATTTT.

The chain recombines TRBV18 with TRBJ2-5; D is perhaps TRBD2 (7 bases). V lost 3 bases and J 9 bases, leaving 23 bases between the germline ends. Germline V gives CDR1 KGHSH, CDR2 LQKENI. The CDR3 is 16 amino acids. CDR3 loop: CASSPPGGPQGVAQYF. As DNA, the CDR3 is TGTGCCAGCTCACCTCCCGGGGGGCCCCAGGGAGTGGCCCAGTACTTC.

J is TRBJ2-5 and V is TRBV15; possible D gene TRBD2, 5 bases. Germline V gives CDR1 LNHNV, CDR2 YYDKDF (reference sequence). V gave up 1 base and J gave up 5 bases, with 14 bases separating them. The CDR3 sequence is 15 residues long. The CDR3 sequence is CATSRGPGRGETQYF. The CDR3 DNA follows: TGTGCCACCAGCAGAGGGCCGGGGAGAGGCGAGACCCAGTACTTC.

Here the CDR3 DNA reads TGTGCCAGCTCTCTCTCCCCTTTAACTGGAAACACCATATATTTT. This codes for CASSLSPLTGNTIYF. This chain links TRBV18 with TRBJ1-3, with D hard to call. Germline assignment: CDR1 KGHSH and CDR2 LQKENI. The CDR3 has 15 residues. V lost 6 bases and J lost 2, with 14 bases in between. Supplemented by reference TRBV18 and TRBJ1-3, the full variable domain reads NAGVMQNPRHLVRRRGQEARLRCSPMKGHSHVYWYRQLPEEGLKFMVYLQKENIIDESGMPKERFSAEFPKEGPSILRIQQVVRGDSAAYFCASSLSPLTGNTIYFGEGSWLTVV.

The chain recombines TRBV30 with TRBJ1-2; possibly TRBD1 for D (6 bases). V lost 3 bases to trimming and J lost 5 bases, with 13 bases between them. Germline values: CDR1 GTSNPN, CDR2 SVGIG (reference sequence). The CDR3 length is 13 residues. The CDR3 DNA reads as TGTGCCTGGAGGGGGGCCTTGGGGTATGGCTACACCTTC. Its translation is CAWRGALGYGYTF.

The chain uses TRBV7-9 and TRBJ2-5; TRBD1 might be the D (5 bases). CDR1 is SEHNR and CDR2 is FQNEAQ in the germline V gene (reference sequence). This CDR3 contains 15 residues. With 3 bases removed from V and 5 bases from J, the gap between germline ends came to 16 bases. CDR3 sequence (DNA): TGTGCCAGCAGCTTGAGGCAGGGAACGGCCGAGACCCAGTACTTC. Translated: CASSLRQGTAETQYF.

CDR3 bases: TGTGCCAGCAGGAGGCCAGACAGGGGGCAAACTGAAGCTTTCTTT. Protein: CASRRPDRGQTEAFF. This chain joins TRBV5-5 and TRBJ1-1; TRBD1 matches at 10 bases. Losses at the gene ends were 5 bases for V and 5 bases for J; bases not matched to a gene: 9. The CDR3 has 15 amino acids. The germline gives CDR1 SGHKS, CDR2 YYEKEE (reference sequence).

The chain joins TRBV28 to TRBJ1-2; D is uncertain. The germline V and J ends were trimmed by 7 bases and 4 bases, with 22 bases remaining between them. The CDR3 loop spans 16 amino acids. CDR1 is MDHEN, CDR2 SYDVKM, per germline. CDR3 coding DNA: TGTGCCAGCACCCAACCCCCGGGATCCTCCTCCTATGGCTACACCTTC. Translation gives CASTQPPGSSSYGYTF.

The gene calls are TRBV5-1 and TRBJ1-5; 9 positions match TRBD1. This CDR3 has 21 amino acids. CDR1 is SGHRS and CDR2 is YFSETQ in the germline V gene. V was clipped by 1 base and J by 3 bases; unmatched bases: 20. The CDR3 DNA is TGCGCCAGCAGCTTGTGGGGTCGGGACAGGGTCTTAGGGTGGGCCAATCAGCCCCAGCATTTT. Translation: CASSLWGRDRVLGWANQPQHF.

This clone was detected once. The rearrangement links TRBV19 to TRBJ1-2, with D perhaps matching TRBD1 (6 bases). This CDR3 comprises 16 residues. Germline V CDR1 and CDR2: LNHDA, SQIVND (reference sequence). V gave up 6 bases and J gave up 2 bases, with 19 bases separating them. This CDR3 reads CASRLPGTIPNYGYTF. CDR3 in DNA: TGTGCCAGTAGGCTTCCCGGGACAATCCCCAACTATGGCTACACCTTC.

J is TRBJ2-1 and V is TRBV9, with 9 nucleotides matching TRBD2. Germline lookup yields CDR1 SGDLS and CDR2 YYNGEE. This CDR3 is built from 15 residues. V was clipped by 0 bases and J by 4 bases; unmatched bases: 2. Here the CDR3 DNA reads TGTGCCAGCAGCGTAGGTAGCGGGAGTTACAATGAGCAGTTCTTC. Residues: CASSVGSGSYNEQFF.

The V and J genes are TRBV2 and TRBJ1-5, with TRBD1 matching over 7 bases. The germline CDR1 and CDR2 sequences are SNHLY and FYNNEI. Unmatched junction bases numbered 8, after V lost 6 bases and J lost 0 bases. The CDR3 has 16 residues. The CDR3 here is CASREPGGYSNQPQHF. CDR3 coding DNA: TGTGCCAGCAGGGAGCCAGGGGGATATAGCAATCAGCCCCAGCATTTT. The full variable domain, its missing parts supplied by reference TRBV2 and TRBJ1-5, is EPEVTQTPSHQVTQMGQEVILRCVPISNHLYFYWYRQILGQKVEFLVSFYNNEISEKSEIFDDQFSVERPDGSNFTLKIRSTKLEDSAMYFCASREPGGYSNQPQHFGDGTRLSIL.

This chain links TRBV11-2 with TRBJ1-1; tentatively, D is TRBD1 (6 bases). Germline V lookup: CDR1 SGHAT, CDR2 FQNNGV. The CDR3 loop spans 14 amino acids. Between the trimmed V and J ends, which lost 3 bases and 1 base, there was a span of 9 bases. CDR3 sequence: CASSFNRANTEAFF. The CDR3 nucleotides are TGTGCCAGCAGCTTCAACAGGGCGAACACTGAAGCTTTCTTT.

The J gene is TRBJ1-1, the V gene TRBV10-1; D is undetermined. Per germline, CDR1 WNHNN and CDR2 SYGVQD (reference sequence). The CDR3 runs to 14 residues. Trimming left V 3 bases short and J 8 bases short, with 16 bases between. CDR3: CASSDVTDLEEAFF. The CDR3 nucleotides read TGCGCCAGCAGTGACGTTACAGACCTTGAGGAAGCTTTCTTT.

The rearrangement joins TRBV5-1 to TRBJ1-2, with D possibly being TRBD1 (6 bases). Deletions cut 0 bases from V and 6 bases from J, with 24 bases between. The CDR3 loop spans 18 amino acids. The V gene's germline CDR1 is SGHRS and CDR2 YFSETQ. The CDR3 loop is CASSLAKGGQIVLDGYTF. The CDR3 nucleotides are TGCGCCAGCAGCTTGGCCAAGGGGGGGCAGATTGTTCTTGATGGCTACACCTTC.

The CDR3 sequence: CATRGQGSEKLFF. The CDR3 nucleotides are TGTGCCACCAGAGGGCAGGGTTCGGAAAAACTGTTTTTT. The J gene is TRBJ1-4, the V gene TRBV11-2, with a weak D call TRBD1 (5 bases). The germline CDR1 and CDR2 sequences are SGHAT and FQNNGV. The CDR3 is 13 amino acids. The V and J ends lost 10 bases and 8 bases respectively, with 17 bases between them.

CDR3 sequence reads: CASSQDALAYEQYF. DNA for the CDR3: TGTGCCAGCAGCCAAGATGCTCTAGCCTACGAGCAGTACTTC. The J gene is TRBJ2-7, the V gene TRBV3-1 (or the pseudogene TRBV3-2); unclear D gene. The germline CDR1 and CDR2 sequences are LGHDT and YNNKEL (reference sequence). This CDR3 comprises 14 residues. Trimming shortened V by 0 bases and J by 2 bases, and 8 bases separated the two germline ends.

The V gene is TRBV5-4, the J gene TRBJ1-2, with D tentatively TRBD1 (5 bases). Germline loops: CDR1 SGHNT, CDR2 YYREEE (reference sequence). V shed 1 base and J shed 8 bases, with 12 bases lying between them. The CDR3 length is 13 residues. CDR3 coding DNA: TGTGCCAGCAGCTTGAGGGCCTCAGGGGGCTACACCTTC. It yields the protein CASSLRASGGYTF.

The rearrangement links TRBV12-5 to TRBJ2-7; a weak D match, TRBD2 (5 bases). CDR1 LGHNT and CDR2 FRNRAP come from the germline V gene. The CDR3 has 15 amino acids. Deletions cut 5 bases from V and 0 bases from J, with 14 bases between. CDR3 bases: TGTGCTAGTGGTCCAGAATCTAGCTTCTCCTACGAGCAGTACTTC. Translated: CASGPESSFSYEQYF.

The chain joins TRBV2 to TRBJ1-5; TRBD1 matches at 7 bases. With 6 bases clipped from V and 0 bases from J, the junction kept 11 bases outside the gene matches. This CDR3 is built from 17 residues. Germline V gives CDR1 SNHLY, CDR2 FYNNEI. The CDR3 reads CASSVAKGASSNQPQHF. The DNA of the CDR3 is TGTGCCAGCAGCGTGGCGAAGGGGGCGAGTAGCAATCAGCCCCAGCATTTT. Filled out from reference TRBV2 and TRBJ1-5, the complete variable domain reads EPEVTQTPSHQVTQMGQEVILRCVPISNHLYFYWYRQILGQKVEFLVSFYNNEISEKSEIFDDQFSVERPDGSNFTLKIRSTKLEDSAMYFCASSVAKGASSNQPQHFGDGTRLSIL.